This record concerns one T cell receptor beta chain sequence. Its antigen is unknown. The treatment here: oral pan-JAK inhibitor, 5-10 mg twice daily. This record comes from a study of CD8+ T cells in alopecia areata. Study overall: It was 6 to 18 months of tofacitinib, and then there were 6 months off drug.

Extraction and reverse transcription of RNA yielded cDNA as the sequencing template. Here immunoSEQ multiplex PCR was the method, and the copy in TCRdb shows in-frame clones only, minus some. Among 150,000 to 200,000 clones, about three fifths were seen once, and the ten largest hold approximately 3.4%. Findings of the study overall: Scalp sequencing also captures normal skin's resident alphabeta T cells.

V lost 0 bases and J 3 bases, leaving 10 bases between the germline ends. The germline gives CDR1 SGHRS, CDR2 YFSETQ. CDR3 length: 15 residues. Source: CD4+ T cells sorted from blood, taken at week 4, from a patient treated with tofacitinib. The chain couples TRBV5-1 to TRBJ1-5; D is undetermined. The TCR sequence derives from a human donor with alopecia areata. The CDR3 is CASSLEGGINQPQHF. Written as DNA, the CDR3 is TGCGCCAGCAGCTTGGAGGGCGGAATCAATCAGCCCCAGCATTTT.